The clone carrying this T cell receptor beta chain was seen a handful of times. What it recognizes is unknown. The sample is drawn from a study of beta chain features in type 1 diabetes. Findings and caveats of the study: TCRB CDR3s were moderately but significantly shorter in Type 1 diabetes patients in all four CD4+ subsets.

Germline CDR1 SQVTM, CDR2 ANQGSEA. Trimming removed 7 bases from V and 0 bases from J, with 7 bases in between. The CDR3 totals 12 residues. As every portion of the isolated RNA was reverse transcribed, the sequencing read expressed TCRB transcripts. The assay was immunoSEQ multiplex PCR, and TCRdb's table has in-frame clones only and misses some. The top ten clones hold nearly 0.015% of a sample with about 300,000 clones, roughly 14% of them seen once. The sequenced material came from naive CD4+ T cells from blood. This chain connects TRBV29-1 to TRBJ2-1, with D possibly TRBD1 on 5 matching bases. The TCR was taken from a woman aged 18-29 years with type 1 diabetes. The CDR3 loop is CSADSSYNEQFF. The CDR3 DNA follows: TGCAGCGCCGACAGCTCCTACAATGAGCAGTTCTTC.